A selection of T cell receptor beta chains follows, all from one sample in a study of cytomegalovirus exposure and HLA in healthy donors. Profiling relied on immunoSEQ multiplex PCR, and the TCRdb table lists in-frame clones only, not all of them. The sample records over 95,000 clones, 77% being singletons. The sequenced material came from PBMCs. The receptors originated from a man between 35 and 55 years old in good health and CMV-seropositive. Both conserved end residues are part of each CDR3. Fields, in order: D gene, V gene, J gene, clone size, CDR3 protein, CDR3 DNA. D genes are given only for firm matches. The listing skips clone size in some rows; elsewhere it reads once, few, many or a size class.

d_gene: -
v_gene: TRBV6-6
j_gene: TRBJ2-7
abundance: -
CDR3aa: CASSPYPRVPAYEQYF
CDR3nt: TGTGCCAGCTCACCGTACCCGAGAGTTCCCGCCTACGAGCAGTACTTC

d_gene: -
v_gene: TRBV6-1
j_gene: TRBJ1-6
abundance: -
CDR3aa: CASSMRGQEGSPLHF
CDR3nt: TGTGCCAGCAGTATGAGGGGACAAGAAGGTTCACCCCTCCACTTT

d_gene: -
v_gene: TRBV15
j_gene: TRBJ2-7
abundance: -
CDR3aa: CATSRDLPDTGTTNYYEQYF
CDR3nt: TGTGCCACCAGCAGAGATCTCCCAGATACCGGGACAACTAATTACTACGAGCAGTACTTC

d_gene: -
v_gene: TRBV19
j_gene: TRBJ2-1
abundance: -
CDR3aa: CASSTPGAEEQFF
CDR3nt: TGTGCCAGTAGTACACCAGGGGCGGAGGAGCAGTTCTTC

d_gene: -
v_gene: TRBV28
j_gene: TRBJ1-1
abundance: -
CDR3aa: CASSSQMNTEAFF
CDR3nt: TGTGCCAGCAGTTCTCAGATGAACACTGAAGCTTTCTTT

d_gene: -
v_gene: TRBV14
j_gene: TRBJ2-6
abundance: -
CDR3aa: CASSPPLGRSGANVLTF
CDR3nt: TGTGCCAGCAGCCCCCCGCTAGGCCGCTCTGGGGCCAACGTCCTGACTTTC

d_gene: -
v_gene: TRBV11-3
j_gene: TRBJ2-5
abundance: few
CDR3aa: CASSKGAAGGLGETQYF
CDR3nt: TGTGCCAGCAGTAAGGGTGCGGCCGGGGGGCTGGGGGAGACCCAGTACTTC

d_gene: -
v_gene: TRBV7-9
j_gene: TRBJ2-7
abundance: -
CDR3aa: CASRGGGSNEQYF
CDR3nt: TGTGCCAGCCGAGGGGGGGGCTCGAACGAGCAGTACTTC

d_gene: -
v_gene: TRBV4-1
j_gene: TRBJ1-4
abundance: -
CDR3aa: CASSQEATAEKLFF
CDR3nt: TGCGCCAGCAGCCAAGAAGCCACTGCTGAAAAACTGTTTTTT

d_gene: -
v_gene: TRBV27
j_gene: TRBJ1-5
abundance: few
CDR3aa: CASSSRHGTDQPQHF
CDR3nt: TGTGCCAGCAGTTCCCGACACGGCACTGATCAGCCCCAGCATTTT

d_gene: -
v_gene: TRBV11-3
j_gene: TRBJ2-2
abundance: few
CDR3aa: CASSLGQWTGELFF
CDR3nt: TGTGCCAGCAGCCTAGGACAGTGGACCGGGGAGCTGTTTTTT

d_gene: -
v_gene: TRBV10-3
j_gene: TRBJ1-5
abundance: -
CDR3aa: CAISESGQSGNQPQHF
CDR3nt: TGTGCCATCAGTGAGTCAGGCCAGTCAGGGAATCAGCCCCAGCATTTT

d_gene: TRBD1
v_gene: TRBV6-1
j_gene: TRBJ2-6
abundance: once
CDR3aa: CASRTGGSGANVLTF
CDR3nt: TGTGCCAGCCGTACAGGGGGATCAGGGGCCAACGTCCTGACTTTC

d_gene: -
v_gene: TRBV6-1
j_gene: TRBJ1-3
abundance: -
CDR3aa: CASSRNSGNTIYF
CDR3nt: TGTGCCAGCAGCAGGAACTCTGGAAACACCATATATTTT

d_gene: TRBD2
v_gene: TRBV7-6
j_gene: TRBJ2-3
abundance: -
CDR3aa: CASNRLAGNTDTQYF
CDR3nt: TGTGCCAGCAACCGACTAGCGGGCAACACAGATACGCAGTATTTT

d_gene: -
v_gene: TRBV27
j_gene: TRBJ1-4
abundance: -
CDR3aa: CASSLDSRLEKLFF
CDR3nt: TGTGCCAGCAGTTTGGACAGTAGGCTCGAAAAACTGTTTTTT

d_gene: TRBD2
v_gene: TRBV4-3
j_gene: TRBJ2-1
abundance: -
CDR3aa: CASSPLTSGGTNEQFF
CDR3nt: TGCGCCAGCAGCCCCCTGACTAGCGGGGGGACCAATGAGCAGTTCTTC

d_gene: -
v_gene: TRBV7-9
j_gene: TRBJ2-5
abundance: -
CDR3aa: CASSEQGQETQYF
CDR3nt: TGTGCCAGCAGCGAACAGGGCCAAGAGACCCAGTACTTC

d_gene: -
v_gene: TRBV19
j_gene: TRBJ1-5
abundance: -
CDR3aa: CASSIGGGQDYSNQPQHF
CDR3nt: TGTGCCAGTAGTATAGGAGGGGGACAAGATTATAGCAATCAGCCCCAGCATTTT

d_gene: TRBD2
v_gene: TRBV30
j_gene: TRBJ2-7
abundance: -
CDR3aa: CAWNERIGLAGPGPSYEQYF
CDR3nt: TGTGCCTGGAACGAAAGGATAGGGCTAGCGGGCCCAGGACCCTCCTACGAGCAGTACTTC

d_gene: TRBD1
v_gene: TRBV2
j_gene: TRBJ1-3
abundance: -
CDR3aa: CASSLGQGGDTIYF
CDR3nt: TGTGCCAGCAGCCTCGGACAGGGGGGAGACACCATATATTTT

d_gene: TRBD1
v_gene: TRBV7-2
j_gene: TRBJ1-1
abundance: -
CDR3aa: CASSFVGGAVTEAFF
CDR3nt: TGTGCCAGCAGCTTTGTAGGGGGCGCGGTGACTGAAGCTTTCTTT

d_gene: -
v_gene: TRBV5-1
j_gene: TRBJ1-1
abundance: few
CDR3aa: CASSQTKNTEAFF
CDR3nt: TGCGCCAGCAGCCAAACAAAGAACACTGAAGCTTTCTTT

d_gene: TRBD2
v_gene: TRBV6-6
j_gene: TRBJ2-6
abundance: -
CDR3aa: CASGGVSGANVLTF
CDR3nt: TGTGCCAGCGGGGGGGTCTCTGGGGCCAACGTCCTGACTTTC

d_gene: TRBD2
v_gene: TRBV7-9
j_gene: TRBJ2-1
abundance: -
CDR3aa: CASSLGLAGTPDEQFF
CDR3nt: TGTGCCAGCAGCCTCGGACTAGCGGGGACCCCGGATGAGCAGTTCTTC

d_gene: TRBD2
v_gene: TRBV11-2
j_gene: TRBJ2-1
abundance: -
CDR3aa: CASSQGEAGVGNEQFF
CDR3nt: TGTGCCAGCAGCCAAGGGGAGGCGGGGGTGGGCAATGAGCAGTTCTTC

d_gene: -
v_gene: TRBV4-3
j_gene: TRBJ1-1
abundance: -
CDR3aa: CASTQGGVTEAFF
CDR3nt: TGCGCCAGCACCCAAGGAGGAGTCACTGAAGCTTTCTTT

d_gene: -
v_gene: TRBV21-1
j_gene: TRBJ2-7
abundance: -
CDR3aa: CASSKGEQGIYEQYF
CDR3nt: TGTGCCAGCAGCAAGGGAGAACAGGGGATCTACGAGCAGTACTTC

d_gene: -
v_gene: TRBV6-4
j_gene: TRBJ1-5
abundance: once
CDR3aa: CAIRSAGSNQPQHF
CDR3nt: TGTGCCATCCGCTCCGCAGGTAGCAATCAGCCCCAGCATTTT

d_gene: TRBD2
v_gene: TRBV11-2
j_gene: TRBJ2-1
abundance: -
CDR3aa: CASSLVGGAGNEQFF
CDR3nt: TGTGCCAGCAGCTTGGTCGGGGGGGCGGGGAATGAGCAGTTCTTC

d_gene: -
v_gene: TRBV6-6
j_gene: TRBJ1-5
abundance: -
CDR3aa: CASSRYSNQPQHF
CDR3nt: TGTGCCAGCAGTCGGTATAGCAATCAGCCCCAGCATTTT

d_gene: TRBD1
v_gene: TRBV27
j_gene: TRBJ2-7
abundance: -
CDR3aa: CASSWTGSSYEQYF
CDR3nt: TGTGCCAGCAGTTGGACAGGGAGCTCCTACGAGCAGTACTTC

d_gene: -
v_gene: TRBV7-9
j_gene: TRBJ2-7
abundance: -
CDR3aa: CASSPQTGRYEQYF
CDR3nt: TGTGCCAGCAGCCCCCAGACAGGGAGGTACGAGCAGTACTTC

d_gene: -
v_gene: TRBV28
j_gene: TRBJ1-6
abundance: -
CDR3aa: CASRPPGRQRNNSPLHF
CDR3nt: TGTGCCAGCAGACCCCCTGGGAGGCAACGAAATAATTCACCCCTCCACTTT

d_gene: -
v_gene: TRBV7-2
j_gene: TRBJ1-2
abundance: -
CDR3aa: CASSPGVYGYTF
CDR3nt: TGTGCCAGCAGCCCCGGGGTCTATGGCTACACCTTC

d_gene: TRBD1
v_gene: TRBV18
j_gene: TRBJ1-5
abundance: -
CDR3aa: CASSPQGQGNQPQHF
CDR3nt: TGTGCCAGCTCACCACAGGGACAGGGCAATCAGCCCCAGCATTTT

d_gene: TRBD2
v_gene: TRBV25-1
j_gene: TRBJ2-1
abundance: -
CDR3aa: CASSDGGAAYNEQFF
CDR3nt: TGTGCCAGCAGCGACGGGGGGGCCGCATACAATGAGCAGTTCTTC

d_gene: TRBD2
v_gene: TRBV28
j_gene: TRBJ2-7
abundance: -
CDR3aa: CASATGTSGSYEQYF
CDR3nt: TGTGCCAGCGCAACGGGGACTAGCGGATCCTACGAGCAGTACTTC

d_gene: TRBD1
v_gene: TRBV12-5
j_gene: TRBJ2-5
abundance: -
CDR3aa: CASGLVLTGQGLQETQYF
CDR3nt: TGTGCTAGTGGTTTGGTACTAACCGGACAGGGCCTCCAAGAGACCCAGTACTTC

d_gene: TRBD1
v_gene: TRBV5-5
j_gene: TRBJ2-2
abundance: once
CDR3aa: CASRPRQGGELFF
CDR3nt: TGTGCCAGCAGACCAAGACAGGGAGGGGAGCTGTTTTTT

d_gene: TRBD2
v_gene: TRBV6-5
j_gene: TRBJ2-7
abundance: -
CDR3aa: CASSSLAGGQHYEQYF
CDR3nt: TGTGCCAGCAGTTCCCTAGCGGGGGGCCAGCACTACGAGCAGTACTTC

d_gene: TRBD2
v_gene: TRBV28
j_gene: TRBJ2-3
abundance: -
CDR3aa: CASRKTPPTSGGTGNTQYF
CDR3nt: TGTGCCAGCAGAAAAACCCCCCCTACTAGCGGGGGTACGGGTAATACGCAGTATTTT

d_gene: -
v_gene: TRBV5-1
j_gene: TRBJ1-2
abundance: -
CDR3aa: CASSSHQGYLGYTF
CDR3nt: TGCGCCAGCAGCTCGCATCAGGGATATCTTGGCTACACCTTC

d_gene: TRBD1
v_gene: TRBV28
j_gene: TRBJ1-6
abundance: -
CDR3aa: CASSLSGQVHF
CDR3nt: TGTGCCAGCAGTTTATCGGGACAGGTCCACTTT